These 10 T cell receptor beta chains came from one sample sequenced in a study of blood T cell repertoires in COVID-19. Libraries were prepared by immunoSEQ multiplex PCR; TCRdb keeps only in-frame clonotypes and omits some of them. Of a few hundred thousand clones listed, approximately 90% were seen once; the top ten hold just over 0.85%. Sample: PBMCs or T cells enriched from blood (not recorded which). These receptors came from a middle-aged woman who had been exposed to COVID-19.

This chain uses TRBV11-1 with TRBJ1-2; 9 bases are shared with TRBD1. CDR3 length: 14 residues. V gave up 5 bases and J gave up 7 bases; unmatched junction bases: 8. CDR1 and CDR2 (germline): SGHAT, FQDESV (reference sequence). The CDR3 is CASSRDRVGSGYTF. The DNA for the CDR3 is TGTGCCAGCAGCCGGGACAGGGTGGGAAGTGGCTACACCTTC. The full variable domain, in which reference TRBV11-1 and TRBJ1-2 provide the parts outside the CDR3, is EAEVAQSPRYKITEKSQAVAFWCDPISGHATLYWYRQILGQGPELLVQFQDESVVDDSQLPKDRFSAERLKGVDSTLKIQPAELGDSAMYLCASSRDRVGSGYTFGSGTRLTVV.

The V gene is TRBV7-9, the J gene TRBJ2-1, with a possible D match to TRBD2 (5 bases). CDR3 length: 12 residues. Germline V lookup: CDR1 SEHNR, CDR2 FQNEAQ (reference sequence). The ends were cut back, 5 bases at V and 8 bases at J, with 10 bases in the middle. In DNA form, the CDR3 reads TGTGCCAGCAGCCTGACTAAAGATGAGCAGTTCTTC. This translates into CASSLTKDEQFF. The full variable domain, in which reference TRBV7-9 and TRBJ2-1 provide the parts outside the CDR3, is DTGVSQNPRHKITKRGQNVTFRCDPISEHNRLYWYRQTLGQGPEFLTYFQNEAQLEKSRLLSDRFSAERPKGSFSTLEIQRTEQGDSAMYLCASSLTKDEQFFGPGTRLTVL.

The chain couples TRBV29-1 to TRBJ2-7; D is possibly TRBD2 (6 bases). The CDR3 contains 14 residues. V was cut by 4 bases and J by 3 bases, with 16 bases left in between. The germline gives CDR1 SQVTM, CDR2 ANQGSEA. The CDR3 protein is CSVVQVRRDYEQYF. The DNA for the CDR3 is TGCAGCGTTGTTCAAGTTAGGCGGGACTACGAGCAGTACTTC.

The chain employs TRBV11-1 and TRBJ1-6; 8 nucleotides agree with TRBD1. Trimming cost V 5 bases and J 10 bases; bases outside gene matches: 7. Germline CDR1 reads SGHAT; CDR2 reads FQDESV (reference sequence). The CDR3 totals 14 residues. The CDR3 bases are TGTGCCAGCAGCGCCGGACAGGGTTACTCACCCCTCCACTTT. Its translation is CASSAGQGYSPLHF.

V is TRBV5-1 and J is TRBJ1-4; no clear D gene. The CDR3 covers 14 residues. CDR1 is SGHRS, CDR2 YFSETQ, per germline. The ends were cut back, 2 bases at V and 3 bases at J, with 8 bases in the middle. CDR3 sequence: CASSFSSANEKLFF. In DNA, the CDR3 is TGCGCCAGCAGCTTCTCATCGGCTAATGAAAAACTGTTTTTT. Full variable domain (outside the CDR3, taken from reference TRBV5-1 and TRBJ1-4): KAGVTQTPRYLIKTRGQQVTLSCSPISGHRSVSWYQQTPGQGLQFLFEYFSETQRNKGNFPGRFSGRQFSNSRSEMNVSTLELGDSALYLCASSFSSANEKLFFGSGTQLSVL.

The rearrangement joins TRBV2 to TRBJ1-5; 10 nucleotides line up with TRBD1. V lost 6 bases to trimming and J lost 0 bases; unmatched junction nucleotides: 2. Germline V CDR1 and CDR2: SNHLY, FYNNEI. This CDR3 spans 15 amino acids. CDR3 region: CASRRDRGSNQPQHF. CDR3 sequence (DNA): TGTGCCAGCAGGCGGGACAGGGGTAGCAATCAGCCCCAGCATTTT.

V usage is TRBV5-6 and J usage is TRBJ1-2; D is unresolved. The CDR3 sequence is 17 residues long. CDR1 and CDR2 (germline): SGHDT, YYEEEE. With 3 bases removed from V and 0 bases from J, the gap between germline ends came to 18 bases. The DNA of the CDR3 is TGTGCCAGCAGCTGGAAGGAGGGTGGCTTAGCTAACTATGGCTACACCTTC. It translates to CASSWKEGGLANYGYTF.

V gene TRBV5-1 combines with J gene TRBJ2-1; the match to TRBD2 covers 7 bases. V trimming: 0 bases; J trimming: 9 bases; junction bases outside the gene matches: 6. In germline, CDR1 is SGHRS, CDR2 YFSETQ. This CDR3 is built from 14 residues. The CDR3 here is CASSLGREKGEQFF. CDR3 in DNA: TGCGCCAGCAGCTTGGGGCGGGAGAAGGGTGAGCAGTTCTTC.

For the CDR3, the DNA is TGTGCCAGCAGATTTCAGGGGGCCTCTGGAAACACCATATATTTT. The encoded protein is CASRFQGASGNTIYF. This chain links TRBV2 with TRBJ1-3, with 8 positions matching TRBD1. V trimming: 6 bases; J trimming: 0 bases; junction bases outside the gene matches: 4. The CDR3 is made up of 15 amino acids. The germline gives CDR1 SNHLY, CDR2 FYNNEI.

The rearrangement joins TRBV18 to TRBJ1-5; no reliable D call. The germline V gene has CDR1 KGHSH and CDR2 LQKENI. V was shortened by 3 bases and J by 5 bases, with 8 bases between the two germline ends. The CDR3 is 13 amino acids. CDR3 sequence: CASSPWRDQPQHF. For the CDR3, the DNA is TGTGCCAGCTCACCCTGGCGGGATCAGCCCCAGCATTTT. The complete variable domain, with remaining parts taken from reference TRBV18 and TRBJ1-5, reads NAGVMQNPRHLVRRRGQEARLRCSPMKGHSHVYWYRQLPEEGLKFMVYLQKENIIDESGMPKERFSAEFPKEGPSILRIQQVVRGDSAAYFCASSPWRDQPQHFGDGTRLSIL.